The entry below gives a single T cell receptor (beta chain) sequence along with its context. Germline CDR1 PRHDT, CDR2 FYEKMQ (reference sequence). The V and J ends lost 4 bases and 3 bases, in that order; junction bases with no gene match: 4. The CDR3 is made up of 15 amino acids. Source study methods: Nucleated cell counts were estimated from reference gene primer amplification. Clones were read by immunoSEQ multiplex PCR, and TCRdb kept only the in-frame ones, dropping some. Clone size and V and J calls were adopted from that table, with D and trimming inferred from the DNA. The data hold more than 150,000 clones, with approximately 88% observed a single time. The record originates from a study of blood T cell repertoires in COVID-19. About the study: There were acute and convalescent COVID-19 samples, and they came from the United States, Italy and Spain. From T cells, B-cell-depleted T cells, or PBMCs came the material, which was cDNA or gDNA.

V and J are TRBV13 and TRBJ2-2, with 8 bases lining up with TRBD2. The material sequenced was peripheral blood. This clonotype was obtained from a woman aged 55-75 years with acute or convalescent COVID-19. The CDR3 coding sequence is TGTGCCAGCAGCTACGAGCGGGGGTACACCGGGGAGCTGTTTTTT. Translation gives CASSYERGYTGELFF.